The clone carrying this T cell receptor (beta chain) was found once. Amplification targeted TCR beta CDR3 regions from RNA transcripts. An initial round of RT-PCR targeting the TCR CDR3 relied on the HTBI primer set. One entry per CDR3 protein, called by TCRdb with MiXCR from the multiplex PCR reads. The sample includes some 500,000 distinct CDR3 sequences, roughly 14% of them seen just once. CDR3 length: 15 residues. Germline V gives CDR1 SGHAT, CDR2 FQNNGV. J lost 6 bases, V lost 1 base, and 9 bases had no gene match. The data stem from a study of T cells in Graves' hyperthyroidism and ophthalmopathy. Study overall: Prior to any treatment, at the point of initial diagnosis, peripheral blood was collected.

The rearrangement links TRBV11-2 to TRBJ2-7; 7 bases line up with TRBD1. The material sequenced was blood. The sequence derives from a young woman with Graves' hyperthyroidism. The CDR3 DNA reads TGTGCCAGCAGCTTAGGGCAGGGGGTTCTTTTCGAGCAGTACTTC. It specifies CASSLGQGVLFEQYF.